A selection of T cell receptor beta chains follows, all from one sample in a study of cytomegalovirus exposure and HLA in healthy donors. The table came from immunoSEQ multiplex PCR; TCRdb's copy has only in-frame clones and leaves some out. The table lists 90,000 to 140,000 clones, about 80% of them singletons. Specimen: PBMCs. The origin of the receptors is a man aged 25 to 40 in good health and CMV-seronegative. Both conserved end residues are part of each CDR3. The D gene is left open where the match is weak. Expanded clones are given a class, and other clones once, few, many or no size at all.

J: TRBJ2-2; D: TRBD1; size: once; V: TRBV5-1; CDR3: CASSLVGQGDGELFF; DNA: TGCGCCAGCAGCTTGGTAGGACAGGGGGACGGGGAGCTGTTTTTT
J: TRBJ2-1; D: .; size: .; V: TRBV29-1; CDR3: CSVDSGTQEFF; DNA: TGCAGCGTGGACTCCGGGACACAGGAGTTCTTC
J: TRBJ2-5; D: .; size: .; V: TRBV7-2; CDR3: CASSSISWEQYF; DNA: TGTGCCAGCAGCTCTATAAGTTGGGAGCAGTACTTC
J: TRBJ2-1; D: TRBD2; size: .; V: TRBV2; CDR3: CASSDGTTNPLF; DNA: TGTGCCAGCAGTGATGGGACTACCAACCCGCTCTTC
J: TRBJ2-7; D: .; size: .; V: TRBV7-6; CDR3: CASTTLRDWGDYIYEQYF; DNA: TGTGCCAGCACAACCCTCCGGGACTGGGGTGACTATATCTACGAGCAGTACTTC
J: TRBJ2-7; D: .; size: few; V: TRBV7-2; CDR3: CASSLLFGSSEQYF; DNA: TGTGCCAGCAGCTTACTGTTCGGGAGCTCCGAGCAGTACTTC
J: TRBJ1-4; D: .; size: few; V: TRBV5-6; CDR3: CASSYLTGSGEKLFF; DNA: TGTGCCAGCAGCTACCTAACAGGGTCGGGTGAAAAACTGTTTTTT
J: TRBJ1-2; D: TRBD1; size: .; V: TRBV5-6; CDR3: CASSSMDRGDYGYTF; DNA: TGTGCCAGCAGTTCGATGGACAGGGGCGACTATGGCTACACCTTC
J: TRBJ1-5; D: .; size: .; V: TRBV19; CDR3: CASSVSSNQPQHF; DNA: TGTGCCAGTAGTGTCAGTAGCAATCAGCCCCAGCATTTT
J: TRBJ2-2; D: TRBD1; size: .; V: TRBV10-3; CDR3: CAISGAGTGGVAGELFF; DNA: TGTGCCATCAGTGGGGCAGGGACAGGGGGCGTCGCCGGGGAGCTGTTTTTT
J: TRBJ2-7; D: TRBD1; size: few; V: TRBV7-8; CDR3: CASSLGQASYEQYF; DNA: TGTGCCAGCAGCCTCGGACAGGCCTCCTACGAGCAGTACTTC
J: TRBJ1-2; D: .; size: once; V: TRBV28; CDR3: CASSLNWGAGGAYGYTF; DNA: TGTGCCAGCAGTTTAAACTGGGGAGCCGGAGGGGCCTATGGCTACACCTTC
J: TRBJ2-5; D: TRBD2; size: .; V: TRBV9; CDR3: CASSVRPGLTQETQYF; DNA: TGTGCCAGCAGCGTACGACCGGGACTAACCCAAGAGACCCAGTACTTC
J: TRBJ2-3; D: TRBD1; size: .; V: TRBV29-1; CDR3: CSGSWQGAGDTQYF; DNA: TGCAGCGGATCATGGCAGGGGGCAGGAGATACGCAGTATTTT
J: TRBJ2-7; D: .; size: .; V: TRBV19; CDR3: CASSVGQGTYEQYF; DNA: TGTGCCAGTTCCGTCGGCCAGGGTACATACGAGCAGTACTTC
J: TRBJ2-7; D: TRBD1; size: .; V: TRBV5-1; CDR3: CASSFGQGSSYEQYF; DNA: TGCGCCAGCAGCTTCGGACAGGGGAGCTCCTACGAGCAGTACTTC
J: TRBJ2-7; D: TRBD2; size: .; V: TRBV5-1; CDR3: CASSRHRGLAGGPGYEQYF; DNA: TGCGCCAGCAGCAGGCACCGGGGACTAGCGGGAGGGCCTGGATACGAGCAGTACTTC
J: TRBJ2-4; D: TRBD2; size: once; V: TRBV7-2; CDR3: CASSLGLAGGLAKNIQYF; DNA: TGTGCCAGCAGCTTAGGCCTAGCGGGAGGGCTAGCCAAAAACATTCAGTACTTC
J: TRBJ1-5; D: .; size: .; V: TRBV19; CDR3: CASSIAFSNQPQHF; DNA: TGTGCCAGTAGTATAGCGTTCAGCAATCAGCCCCAGCATTTT
J: TRBJ1-4; D: .; size: .; V: TRBV5-1; CDR3: CASSQAGFATNEKLFF; DNA: TGCGCCAGCAGCCAGGCAGGTTTCGCAACTAATGAAAAACTGTTTTTT
J: TRBJ2-3; D: TRBD2; size: .; V: TRBV29-1; CDR3: CSVQGLAGTSTDTQYF; DNA: TGCAGCGTTCAGGGACTAGCGGGAACTAGCACAGATACGCAGTATTTT
J: TRBJ2-7; D: TRBD2; size: once; V: TRBV7-7; CDR3: CASSLGTSAGDEQYF; DNA: TGTGCCAGCAGCCTCGGGACTAGCGCCGGAGACGAGCAGTACTTC
J: TRBJ1-6; D: TRBD1; size: .; V: TRBV13; CDR3: CASSSGTGENSPLHF; DNA: TGTGCCAGCAGCTCCGGGACAGGGGAGAATTCACCCCTCCACTTT
J: TRBJ1-2; D: .; size: .; V: TRBV4-3; CDR3: CASSQERVGEINYGYTF; DNA: TGCGCCAGCAGCCAAGAAAGGGTCGGGGAAATTAACTATGGCTACACCTTC